This T cell receptor beta chain was sequenced for a study of T cell responses to AZD1222 COVID-19 vaccine. General study findings and limits: Two AZD1222 administrations were followed by greater Spike-specific TCR breadth and depth. CD4 TCRs covered the whole spike, strongest at regions 160-218 and 743-854.

Produced via immunoSEQ multiplex PCR; TCRdb's table is partial and in-frame only. The sample lists over 150,000 clones, roughly 89% occurring once. This clone was counted once. Its antigen remains unidentified. The CDR3 is 16 residues long. Per germline, CDR1 LNHDA and CDR2 SQIVND (reference sequence). The V and J ends lost 7 bases and 2 bases respectively, with 15 bases between them. Recipients boosted at about 4 weeks or about 12 weeks are pooled. Sequences were derived from peripheral blood, sampled 28 days after the second AZD1222 dose. The sequence came from an adult who received the AZD1222 COVID-19 vaccine. The genes are TRBV19 and TRBJ2-6; TRBD1 is a possible D gene (7 bases). The CDR3 sequence: CASNGRGEAGANVLTF. CDR3 nucleotide sequence: TGTGCCAGTAACGGCAGGGGGGAAGCTGGGGCCAACGTCCTGACTTTC.